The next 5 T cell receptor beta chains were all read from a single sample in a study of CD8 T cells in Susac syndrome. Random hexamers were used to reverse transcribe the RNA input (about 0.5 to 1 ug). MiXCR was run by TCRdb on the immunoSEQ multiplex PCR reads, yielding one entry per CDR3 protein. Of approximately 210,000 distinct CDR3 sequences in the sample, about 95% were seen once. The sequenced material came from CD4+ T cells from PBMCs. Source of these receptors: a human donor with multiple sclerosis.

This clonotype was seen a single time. CDR3 loop: CASSFRASGTVGPSYEQYF. In nucleotides, the CDR3 is TGTGCCAGCAGCTTCCGAGCCTCCGGGACAGTTGGCCCCTCCTACGAGCAGTACTTC. V and J are TRBV5-6 and TRBJ2-7; 7 nucleotides line up with TRBD1. The V and J ends lost 2 bases and 0 bases, in that order; junction bases with no gene match: 17. Germline V gives CDR1 SGHDT, CDR2 YYEEEE. The CDR3 sequence is 19 residues long.

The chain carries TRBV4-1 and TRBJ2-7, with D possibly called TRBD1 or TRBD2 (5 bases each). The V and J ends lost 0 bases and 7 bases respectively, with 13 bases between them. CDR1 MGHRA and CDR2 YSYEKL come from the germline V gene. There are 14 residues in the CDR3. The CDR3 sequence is CASSQDPGYREQYF. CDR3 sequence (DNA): TGCGCCAGCAGCCAAGATCCGGGGTACAGGGAGCAGTACTTC.

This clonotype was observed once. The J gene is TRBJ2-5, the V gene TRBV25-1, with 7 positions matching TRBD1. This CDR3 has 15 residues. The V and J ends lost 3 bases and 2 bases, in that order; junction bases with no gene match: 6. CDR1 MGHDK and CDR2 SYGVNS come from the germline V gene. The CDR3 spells CASSDPGQKQETQYF. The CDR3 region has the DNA TGTGCCAGCAGTGACCCGGGACAGAAACAAGAGACCCAGTACTTC.

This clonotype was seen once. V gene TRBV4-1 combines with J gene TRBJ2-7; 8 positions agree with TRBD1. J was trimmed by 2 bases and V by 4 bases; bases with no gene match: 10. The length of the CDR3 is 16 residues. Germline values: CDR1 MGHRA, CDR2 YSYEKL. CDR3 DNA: TGCGCCAGCAGCCCCTTAAACAGGGGGATCCCCTACGAGCAGTACTTC. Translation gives CASSPLNRGIPYEQYF.

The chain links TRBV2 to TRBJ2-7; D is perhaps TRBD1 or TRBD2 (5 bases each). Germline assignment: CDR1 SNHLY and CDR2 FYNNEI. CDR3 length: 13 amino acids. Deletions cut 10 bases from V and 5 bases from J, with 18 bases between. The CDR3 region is CATRDLGFHEQYF. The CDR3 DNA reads TGTGCCACCCGGGACCTCGGCTTCCACGAGCAGTACTTC.